This entry describes one T cell receptor (beta chain). The data originate from a study of patients and donors after allogeneic stem cell transplantation. MiXCR, applied by TCRdb to the RT-PCR reads, yields one record per CDR3 protein. The table shows 190,000 or so distinct CDR3 sequences, with around 41% occurring only once. Germline CDR1 LGHNA, CDR2 YSLEER. CDR3 size: 15 residues. Trimming at V came to 5 bases and at J to 5 bases, leaving 7 bases not matched to a gene. The V and J genes are TRBV4-3 and TRBJ2-2, with TRBD2 identical over 8 bases. The sample consisted of blood, either unsorted or a sorted T cell fraction (not recorded which). The receptor's source is a human donor who was either an allogeneic HSCT recipient or a stem cell or donor lymphocyte infusion donor (not recorded which). It is not recorded whose cells these are; they may come from a transplant donor. In DNA, the CDR3 is TGCGCCAGCAGCTCCCACTCGGGGGGGACCGGGGAGCTGTTTTTT. Translating it yields CASSSHSGGTGELFF.